This T cell receptor beta chain was sequenced for a study of blood T cells in healthy people across ages. Study results and limitations: Unsorted PBMCs blocked a conclusive comparison of naive and antigen-experienced cells.

Between the trimmed V and J ends, which lost 4 bases and 5 bases, there was a span of 16 bases. Per germline, CDR1 SQVTM and CDR2 ANQGSEA. The CDR3 loop spans 14 amino acids. To note about this clonotype: Its target is unknown.

Next came a second PCR, run for about 7 to 12 cycles, which used a sample-barcoded 5' primer along with a J-beta primer mix. Each CDR3 protein is one row after TCRdb ran MiXCR on the 5' RACE reads. The sample includes approximately 690,000 distinct CDR3 sequences, roughly 50% seen only once; the top ten take over 35%. The sequencing sample was made of blood. The chain couples TRBV29-1 to TRBJ2-3; D is unclear. The receptor was derived from a man in his 60s in good health. CDR3 in amino acids: CSVVGRSPGDTQYF. CDR3 coding DNA: TGCAGCGTTGTAGGACGGAGTCCAGGAGATACGCAGTATTTT.